These 30 T cell receptor beta chains came from one sample sequenced in a study of regulatory T cells in long-lasting Graves disease. Arm-PCR of CDR3 regions and iRepertoire HTBI primers were used to build TCR beta libraries. TCRdb used MiXCR to reprocess the multiplex PCR reads, holding one entry per CDR3 protein. The sample shows some 250,000 distinct CDR3 sequences, more than 15% of them seen only once. Described time point: newly diagnosed GD, antithyroid drugs for less than 3 months. TCR sequences were obtained from RNA taken from PBMCs. These same data were also listed under a study on T cells in Graves' hyperthyroidism and ophthalmopathy.

This material consisted of peripheral blood mononuclear cells (PBMCs), taken at new diagnosis, from a patient treated with antithyroid drugs. The receptors derive from a woman in her thirties with Graves disease.

This clonotype was counted at least ten times. V gene TRBV7-9 combines with J gene TRBJ2-1, with D tentatively TRBD2 (6 bases). The CDR3 has 16 residues. The V end was cut by 1 base, the J end by 7 bases, with 17 bases between. The V gene's germline CDR1 is SEHNR and CDR2 FQNEAQ (reference sequence). CDR3 nucleotide sequence: TGTGCCAGCAGCTTAGGGGAGGTTTGGGTAGGAAATGAGCAGTTCTTC. Its translation: CASSLGEVWVGNEQFF.

This clonotype was seen repeatedly, ten times or more. This chain joins TRBV12-3 or TRBV12-4 and TRBJ1-3; perhaps TRBD1 as D (5 bases). Deletions cut 3 bases from V and 1 base from J, with 13 bases between. This CDR3 is built from 16 residues. The CDR3 coding sequence is TGTGCCAGCAGTTTGTGGGGACCTAATTCTGGAAACACCATATATTTT. Residues: CASSLWGPNSGNTIYF.

The chain joins TRBV20-1 to TRBJ2-3; D unresolved. Looked up from germline, CDR1 is DFQATT and CDR2 is SNEGSKA (reference sequence). V lost 6 bases and J lost 2, with 21 bases in between. The CDR3 totals 16 residues. The CDR3 protein is CSATQSGSLTTDTQYF. The DNA of the CDR3 is TGCAGTGCAACCCAGTCAGGTTCTTTAACCACAGATACGCAGTATTTT.

This clonotype was detected ten times or more. The rearrangement uses TRBV6-1 and TRBJ1-2, with 7 bases lining up with TRBD1. The V and J ends lost 7 bases and 2 bases, in that order; junction bases with no gene match: 16. The CDR3 runs to 17 residues. Per germline, CDR1 MNHNS and CDR2 SASEGT. CDR3 DNA sequence: TGTGCCAGCACTCCTCGAACTCACAGGGGACAAAACTATGGCTACACCTTC. This sequence encodes CASTPRTHRGQNYGYTF.

This clonotype showed up many times. This chain joins TRBV7-2 and TRBJ2-2; 12 bases are shared with TRBD2. Germline V lookup: CDR1 SGHTA, CDR2 FQGNSA. The CDR3 loop spans 16 amino acids. V trimming: 5 bases; J trimming: 6 bases; junction bases outside the gene matches: 7. CDR3 sequence: CASSLSLAGGAGELFF. The DNA for the CDR3 is TGTGCCAGCAGCCTCTCCCTAGCGGGGGGGGCCGGGGAGCTGTTTTTT.

This clonotype showed up many times. V usage is TRBV2 and J usage is TRBJ2-1; 7 nucleotides line up with TRBD1. CDR1 and CDR2 (germline): SNHLY, FYNNEI. With 5 bases clipped from V and 6 bases from J, the junction kept 7 bases outside the gene matches. This CDR3 comprises 14 residues. This chain's CDR3 is CASSRDSNSNEQFF. In DNA, the CDR3 is TGTGCCAGCAGTAGGGACAGTAACTCCAATGAGCAGTTCTTC.

This clonotype was detected ten times or more. The chain has TRBV11-2 and TRBJ2-7; weak D call: TRBD1 (5 bases). The CDR3 consists of 14 residues. The germline V gene encodes CDR1 SGHAT and CDR2 FQNNGV. Trimming cost V 0 bases and J 3 bases, with 9 bases left between them. The CDR3 loop is CASSLDRQSYEQYF. The CDR3 bases are TGTGCCAGCAGCTTAGATCGACAGAGCTACGAGCAGTACTTC.

Many counts were recorded for this clonotype. This chain joins TRBV7-8 and TRBJ1-5; TRBD1 might be the D (6 bases). Per germline, CDR1 SGHVS and CDR2 FQNEAQ. Between the trimmed V and J ends, which lost 4 bases and 5 bases, there was a span of 15 bases. The CDR3 length is 15 residues. The DNA for the CDR3 is TGTGCCAGCAGCTCGGCGGGTAGGGGGGATCAGCCCCAGCATTTT. It codes for CASSSAGRGDQPQHF.

This clonotype was observed a few times. With a much larger clone just one base away, this may be a read error. J is TRBJ1-4 and V is TRBV20-1; no definite D call. Deletions cut 5 bases from V and 0 bases from J, with 16 bases between. The CDR3 length is 16 residues. Per germline, CDR1 DFQATT and CDR2 SNEGSKA (reference sequence). The CDR3 protein is CSAGGLVGSTNEKLFF. As DNA, the CDR3 is TGCAGTGCTGGAGGGTTGGTGGGGTCAACTAATGAAAAACTGTTTTTT.

This clonotype was seen many times. The chain has TRBV20-1 and TRBJ2-7; TRBD1 matches 7 bases. V shed 7 bases, J shed 0 bases, and the junction held 6 bases outside the gene matches. CDR3 length: 13 amino acids. The germline V gene encodes CDR1 DFQATT and CDR2 SNEGSKA (reference sequence). This chain's CDR3 is CSGTRDSSYEQYF. CDR3 in DNA: TGCAGTGGGACCAGGGACAGCTCCTACGAGCAGTACTTC.

This clonotype was recorded many times. The chain combines TRBV20-1 with TRBJ1-5; D might be TRBD1 (5 bases). The CDR3 spans 12 residues. The ends were cut back, 0 bases at V and 11 bases at J, with 11 bases in the middle. CDR1 and CDR2 from the germline V gene are DFQATT and SNEGSKA (reference sequence). CDR3 bases: TGCAGTGCTAGAGATGGGGGGAAGGCCCAGCATTTT. Protein: CSARDGGKAQHF.

This clonotype was seen repeatedly, ten times or more. V gene TRBV6-2 or TRBV6-3 combines with J gene TRBJ2-3, with D possibly being TRBD1 (6 bases). Trimming left V 5 bases short and J 1 base short, with 10 bases between. The CDR3 extends over 14 amino acids. Germline CDR1 reads MNHEY; CDR2 reads SVGEGT. CDR3 DNA: TGTGCCAGCAGTCCGGCAGGGGGCACAGATACGCAGTATTTT. It is translated as CASSPAGGTDTQYF.

This clonotype was detected ten times or more. The chain's CDR3 is CSAQRGTYNEQFF. For the CDR3, the DNA is TGCAGTGCCCAGCGGGGGACCTACAATGAGCAGTTCTTC. The chain combines TRBV20-1 with TRBJ2-1; TRBD2 agrees at 8 bases. CDR3 size: 13 residues. Germline V CDR1 and CDR2: DFQATT, SNEGSKA (reference sequence). V trimming: 6 bases; J trimming: 2 bases; junction bases outside the gene matches: 3.

As regards this clonotype: The CDR3 does not end in the conserved phenylalanine or tryptophan, so this is likely a read error. The chain recombines TRBV11-2 with TRBJ2-1; no firm D call. CDR3 length: 13 amino acids. Germline assignment: CDR1 SGHAT and CDR2 FQNNGV. V was clipped by 4 bases and J by 7 bases, with 11 bases between them. CDR3 sequence: CASSSPTVNEQFV. CDR3 nucleotides: TGTGCCAGCAGCTCCCCGACCGTGAATGAGCAGTTCGTC.

This clonotype has ten or more counts. DNA for the CDR3: TGTGCCAGCAGTGAGGGTCATCTCCAAGAGACCCAGTACTTC. It is translated as CASSEGHLQETQYF. The chain recombines TRBV2 with TRBJ2-5, with unresolved D. Germline V gene sequence: CDR1 SNHLY, CDR2 FYNNEI. The CDR3 sequence is 14 residues long. The V gene lost 3 bases and the J gene lost 1 base, with 9 bases spanning the gap.

The sample holds many counts of this clonotype. This chain links TRBV5-6 with TRBJ1-2, with 7 positions matching TRBD1. Per germline, CDR1 SGHDT and CDR2 YYEEEE. V dropped 3 bases and J dropped 2; count of bases not matched to a gene: 7. The CDR3 extends over 15 amino acids. The CDR3 region is CASSWDSWGNYGYTF. The CDR3 DNA is TGTGCCAGCAGCTGGGACAGTTGGGGGAACTATGGCTACACCTTC.

This clonotype was seen many times. This sequence joins TRBV15 and TRBJ1-6; D is perhaps TRBD1 (6 bases). The CDR3 runs 17 residues. V lost 4 bases and J 6 bases, leaving 19 bases between the germline ends. The germline CDR1 and CDR2 sequences are LNHNV and YYDKDF (reference sequence). The CDR3 sequence is CATSTDRRPRGNSPLHF. The CDR3 DNA follows: TGTGCCACCAGCACAGACAGGCGCCCAAGGGGTAATTCACCCCTCCACTTT.

In its sample, this clonotype was seen many times. V is TRBV5-6 and J is TRBJ2-1; the D gene is possibly TRBD2 (7 bases). The germline CDR1 and CDR2 sequences are SGHDT and YYEEEE. V dropped 3 bases and J dropped 8 bases, with 12 bases sitting between them. The CDR3 loop spans 13 amino acids. The CDR3 nucleotides read TGTGCCAGCAGCTCCGTGGGGGGGCATGAGCAGTTCTTC. This encodes CASSSVGGHEQFF.

This clonotype was recorded at least ten times. V usage is TRBV7-9 and J usage is TRBJ2-3; D unclear. The CDR3 sequence is 11 residues long. V shed 3 bases and J shed 6 bases, with 4 bases lying between them. Germline CDR1 SEHNR, CDR2 FQNEAQ (reference sequence). The CDR3 region is CASSFVDTQYF. The DNA for the CDR3 is TGTGCCAGCAGCTTCGTCGATACGCAGTATTTT.

This clonotype was seen at least ten times. V gene TRBV7-6 combines with J gene TRBJ2-2; D is undetermined. The germline CDR1 and CDR2 sequences are SGHVS and FNYEAQ. V gave up 3 bases and J gave up 6 bases, with 11 bases separating them. The CDR3 sequence is 14 residues long. The CDR3 sequence is CASSFNGRSGELFF. CDR3 coding DNA: TGTGCCAGCAGCTTTAATGGACGGTCCGGGGAGCTGTTTTTT.

The sample holds many counts of this clonotype. V is TRBV20-1 and J is TRBJ1-1; D unclear. The V gene lost 0 bases and the J gene lost 1 base, with 12 bases spanning the gap. CDR3 length equals 15 residues. The germline V gene encodes CDR1 DFQATT and CDR2 SNEGSKA (reference sequence). The CDR3 sequence: CSARDRLPQNTEAFF. CDR3 DNA: TGCAGTGCTAGAGATCGTCTACCCCAGAACACTGAAGCTTTCTTT.

The chain has TRBV12-3 or TRBV12-4 and TRBJ1-2, with 7 bases lining up with TRBD1. This CDR3 spans 14 amino acids. V was clipped by 6 bases and J by 8 bases; unmatched bases: 12. The CDR3, as DNA: TGTGCCAGCAGGGGGACAGTTTCACTTAGGGGCTACACCTTC. Translated: CASRGTVSLRGYTF.

This clonotype was counted a few times. The J gene is TRBJ2-1, the V gene TRBV10-1; TRBD1 is a possible D gene (6 bases). Germline CDR1 WNHNN, CDR2 SYGVQD (reference sequence). The CDR3 contains 18 residues. V lost 0 bases, J lost 3 bases, and 18 bases lay in between. CDR3 DNA: TGCGCCAGCAGTGAGTCGGTCGCAGTTGGGACAAACTACAATGAGCAGTTCTTC. Translated: CASSESVAVGTNYNEQFF.

This clonotype showed up many times. The V gene is TRBV24-1, the J gene TRBJ2-1, with TRBD2 identical over 8 bases. The germline gives CDR1 KGHDR, CDR2 SFDVKD. V gave up 3 bases and J gave up 0 bases; unmatched junction bases: 0. The CDR3 runs 15 residues. Here the CDR3 DNA reads TGTGCCACCAGTGATAGCGGGAGCTCCTACAATGAGCAGTTCTTC. Residues: CATSDSGSSYNEQFF.

This clonotype was seen a few times. The CDR3 DNA follows: TGTGCCAGCGGACTGGGCACTGAAGCTTTCTTT. It encodes CASGLGTEAFF. This chain joins TRBV14 and TRBJ1-1, with D unclear. This CDR3 region has 11 residues. Germline CDR1 is SGHDN and CDR2 is FVKESK. Trimming cost V 8 bases and J 4 bases, with 8 bases left between them.

In this sample, this clonotype turned up a few times. This is likely an artifact of a read error, given a far larger clone one base away. The chain carries TRBV18 and TRBJ2-3; no clear D. The J call is in doubt because the DNA end fits TRBJ2-7 better. Germline V gives CDR1 KGHSH, CDR2 LQKENI. The CDR3 consists of 12 residues. This CDR3 reads CASPLQSREQYF. The DNA for the CDR3 is TGTGCCAGCCCACTACAGTCACGGGAGCAGTACTTC.

This clonotype turned up a few times. This chain links TRBV19 with TRBJ2-3, with TRBD2 identical over 15 bases. The junction had 8 bases not matched to a gene; V was cut back by 7 bases and J by 0 bases. CDR3 length: 18 residues. Germline loops: CDR1 LNHDA, CDR2 SQIVND (reference sequence). CDR3: CASTRTSGGGASTDTQYF. For the CDR3, the DNA is TGTGCCAGTACCCGGACTAGCGGGGGGGGTGCTAGCACAGATACGCAGTATTTT.

This clonotype has ten or more counts. The V call is TRBV28, the J call TRBJ1-1; no reliable D call. The CDR3 runs 12 residues. The germline V gene encodes CDR1 MDHEN and CDR2 SYDVKM. The V end was cut by 5 bases, the J end by 7 bases, with 11 bases between. The CDR3 DNA reads as TGTGCCAGCAGTCCGCAATTCGGTGAAGCTTTCTTT. Its protein is CASSPQFGEAFF.

The table lists this clonotype with many counts. This chain links TRBV18 with TRBJ2-7; TRBD1 might be the D (5 bases). The V and J ends lost 6 bases and 0 bases respectively, with 12 bases between them. The CDR3 is 14 amino acids. Germline V CDR1 and CDR2: KGHSH, LQKENI. CDR3 protein: CASSQTTDSYEQYF. Written as DNA, the CDR3 is TGTGCCAGCTCCCAGACGACAGACTCCTACGAGCAGTACTTC.

V gene TRBV15 combines with J gene TRBJ1-2, with D possibly matching TRBD1 (6 bases). This CDR3 is 12 amino acids long. Germline V CDR1 and CDR2: LNHNV, YYDKDF (reference sequence). Deletions cut 8 bases from V and 5 bases from J, with 12 bases between. The CDR3 reads CATSAGDYGYTF. The CDR3 DNA is TGTGCCACCTCGGCAGGGGATTATGGCTACACCTTC. The full variable domain, its missing parts supplied by reference TRBV15 and TRBJ1-2, is DAMVIQNPRYQVTQFGKPVTLSCSQTLNHNVMYWYQQKSSQAPKLLFHYYDKDFNNEADTPDNFQSRRPNTSFCFLDIRSPGLGDTAMYLCATSAGDYGYTFGSGTRLTVV.